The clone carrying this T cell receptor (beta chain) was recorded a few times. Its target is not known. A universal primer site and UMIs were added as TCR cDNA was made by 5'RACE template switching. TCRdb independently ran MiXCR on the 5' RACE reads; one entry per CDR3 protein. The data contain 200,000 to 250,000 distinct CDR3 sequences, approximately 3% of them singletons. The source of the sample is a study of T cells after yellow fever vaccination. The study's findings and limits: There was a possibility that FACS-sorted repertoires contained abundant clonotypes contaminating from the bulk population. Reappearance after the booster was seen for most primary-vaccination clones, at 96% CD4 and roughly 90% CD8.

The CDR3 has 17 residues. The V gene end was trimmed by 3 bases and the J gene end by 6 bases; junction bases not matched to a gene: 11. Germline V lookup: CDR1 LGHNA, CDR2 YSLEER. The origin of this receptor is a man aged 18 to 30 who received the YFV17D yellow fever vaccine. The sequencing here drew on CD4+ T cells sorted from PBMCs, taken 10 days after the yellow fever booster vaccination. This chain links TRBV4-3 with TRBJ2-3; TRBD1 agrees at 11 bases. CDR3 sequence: CASSQGTGGRKGDTQYF. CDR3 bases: TGCGCCAGCAGCCAGGGGACAGGGGGGCGCAAGGGGGATACGCAGTATTTT.